This T cell receptor beta chain was identified during a study of blood T cell repertoires in COVID-19. Study background: Spain, Italy and the United States supplied samples that represented acute and convalescent COVID-19. PBMCs, B-cell-depleted T cells, or T cells were the source of the cDNA or gDNA that made up the material.

In the authors' workflow: Quantification of nucleated cells was approximated via reference gene primer amplification. Sequenced by immunoSEQ multiplex PCR; TCRdb stores in-frame clones only, minus some. From that table come the V and J calls and clone size; the DNA was used to work out D and trimming. Among approximately 90,000 clones listed, about four fifths were seen once. Germline lookup yields CDR1 SGHKS and CDR2 YYEKEE (reference sequence). This CDR3 has 15 amino acids. V was cut by 0 bases and J by 4 bases, with 14 bases left in between. Sequencing was carried out using peripheral blood. The rearrangement uses TRBV5-5 and TRBJ2-7, with D perhaps TRBD1 (6 bases). The clonotype originates from a woman of 80 years or more with acute or convalescent COVID-19. The CDR3 sequence: CASSLERGFNYEQYF. The CDR3 nucleotides are TGTGCCAGCAGCTTGGAGAGGGGGTTCAATTACGAGCAGTACTTC.